A few counts support the clone carrying this T cell receptor (beta chain). The same CDR3 is also encoded by other DNA sequences in this sample. The data stem from a study of blood T cell repertoires in COVID-19. At the level of the study: The origin of the acute and convalescent COVID-19 samples was the United States, Italy and Spain.

This CDR3 is built from 15 residues. Germline V lookup: CDR1 SGDLS, CDR2 YYNGEE. Trimming shortened V by 1 base and J by 0 bases, and 8 bases separated the two germline ends. Under the authors' procedure: By means of reference gene primer amplification, nucleated cell counts were estimated. Assay used: immunoSEQ multiplex PCR; TCRdb lists only in-frame clones, some missing. V, J and clone size reflect that table, while D and trimming were determined from the DNA. The table includes 100,000 to 150,000 clones, roughly 89% detected once. The V call is TRBV9, the J call TRBJ1-3; D is unclear. Material for sequencing was peripheral blood. The TCR originated in a man aged 40-55 years with acute or convalescent COVID-19. The CDR3 sequence is CASSVSPSSGNTIYF. CDR3 nucleotide sequence: TGTGCCAGCAGCGTAAGCCCGAGCTCTGGAAACACCATATATTTT.